Given below is one T cell receptor (beta chain) in context. In the original analysis: Amplification with reference gene primers provided the estimates of nucleated cell counts. This table comes from immunoSEQ multiplex PCR, and its TCRdb copy is limited to in-frame clones, with some not included. V, J and clone size reflect that table, while D and trimming were determined from the DNA. The table includes some 110,000 clones, roughly 76% detected once. This entry is derived from a study of blood T cell repertoires in COVID-19. Study background: Researchers got acute and convalescent COVID-19 samples from the United States, Italy and Spain. T cells, B-cell-depleted T cells, or PBMCs supplied cDNA or gDNA.

Germline V gene sequence: CDR1 LGHNT, CDR2 FRNRAP. V was pared by 3 bases and J by 5 bases, with 7 bases of the junction left unmatched. This CDR3 region has 15 residues. This chain links TRBV12-5 with TRBJ2-5, with 9 nucleotides matching TRBD2. Sequencing was carried out using peripheral blood. This receptor was identified in a woman aged 70-85 years with acute or convalescent COVID-19. The CDR3 sequence: CASGFSAGGGETQYF. In DNA, the CDR3 is TGTGCTAGTGGTTTCTCAGCGGGGGGCGGGGAGACCCAGTACTTC.